One sample yielded the 29 T cell receptor beta chains listed below, sequenced in a study of shared clonotypes between healthy human individuals. Profiled with immunoSEQ multiplex PCR; TCRdb holds only in-frame clones, not every one. Here the sample spans about 980,000 clones, 76% being singletons. Sample: memory CD4+ T cells sorted from blood. Documented subset: CD45RA-negative fraction. The receptors originated from a man in his late teens or twenties in good health.

CDR3 residues: CASSPQGALNTEAFF. CDR3 coding DNA: TGTGCCAGTTCCCCACAGGGAGCACTGAACACTGAAGCTTTCTTT. The rearrangement links TRBV27 to TRBJ1-1; D is perhaps TRBD1 (6 bases). This CDR3 spans 15 amino acids. Germline assignment: CDR1 MNHEY and CDR2 SMNVEV (reference sequence). V gave up 9 bases and J gave up 0 bases, with 17 bases separating them.

J is TRBJ2-3 and V is TRBV21-1; TRBD2 is the table's D call, not checked against the DNA. TRBV21-1 is a documented pseudogene. CDR3 length: 16 amino acids. The CDR3 loop is CASSKVTSGGTDTQYF. The CDR3 bases are TGTGCCAGCAGCAAAGTAACTAGCGGGGGAACAGATACGCAGTATTTT.

V usage is TRBV10-1 and J usage is TRBJ2-3; the D gene could be TRBD1 or TRBD2 (5 bases each). Germline lookup yields CDR1 WNHNN and CDR2 SYGVQD (reference sequence). Deletions cut 4 bases from V and 6 bases from J, with 17 bases between. This CDR3 has 15 residues. The CDR3 DNA reads TGCGCCAGCAGTGTTGAGGGGTCCTTCGGGGATACGCAGTATTTT. Residues: CASSVEGSFGDTQYF.

This rearrangement joins TRBV10-3 to TRBJ2-5; the match to TRBD2 covers 10 bases. After removal of 3 bases from V and 4 bases from J, the junction contained 8 bases not matched to a gene. The CDR3 loop spans 16 amino acids. The germline CDR1 and CDR2 sequences are ENHRY and SYGVKD. The CDR3 protein is CAISDTSGDLRETQYF. In DNA, the CDR3 is TGTGCCATCAGTGATACTAGCGGGGACCTTCGAGAGACCCAGTACTTC.

Details on this clone: Within the sample, other DNA sequences also encode this same CDR3. The rearrangement links TRBV5-1 to TRBJ1-3; D gene unclear. In germline, CDR1 is SGHRS, CDR2 YFSETQ. Trimming pared 5 bases from V and 1 base from J, leaving 4 bases between. CDR3 length equals 12 residues. The chain's CDR3 is CASRESGNTIYF. CDR3 nucleotide sequence: TGCGCCAGCAGAGAGTCTGGAAACACCATATATTTT.

The count of this clone is one. The CDR3 loop reads CASSVGTGGSEQYF. The DNA for the CDR3 is TGTGCCAGCAGCGTGGGGACAGGGGGCTCCGAGCAGTACTTC. The chain couples TRBV2 to TRBJ2-7; 12 bases are a match to TRBD1. The CDR3 contains 14 residues. V shed 6 bases and J 6 bases; nucleotides not matched to a gene: 6. CDR1 SNHLY and CDR2 FYNNEI come from the germline V gene.

The rearrangement links TRBV11-2 to TRBJ2-1, with a weak D call TRBD2 (5 bases). V was cut by 4 bases and J by 9 bases, with 19 bases left in between. This CDR3 spans 15 amino acids. Germline V gene lookup returns CDR1 SGHAT and CDR2 FQNNGV. In DNA form, the CDR3 reads TGTGCCAGCAGCTACCGGTCCCTCCAAGGAGGTGAGCAGTTCTTC. Amino acids: CASSYRSLQGGEQFF.

The CDR3 sequence: CASSPRAGGGGELFF. The CDR3 coding sequence is TGTGCCAGCAGCCCCAGAGCGGGAGGAGGCGGGGAGCTGTTTTTT. The gene calls are TRBV7-6 and TRBJ2-2; TRBD2 matches at 9 bases. V lost 5 bases, J lost 7 bases, and 8 bases stayed unmatched. Per the germline V gene, CDR1 is SGHVS and CDR2 is FNYEAQ. The CDR3 spans 15 residues.

CDR3 region: CASSYDLMFGNSYEQYF. The CDR3 DNA is TGTGCCAGCAGCTATGATCTTATGTTCGGGAATTCCTACGAGCAGTACTTC. V is TRBV7-9 and J is TRBJ2-7, with a possible D match to TRBD2 (5 bases). Trimming shortened V by 4 bases and J by 1 base, and 20 bases separated the two germline ends. The CDR3 consists of 17 residues. Germline CDR1 SEHNR, CDR2 FQNEAQ (reference sequence).

This clone appeared once. This rearrangement joins TRBV4-2 to TRBJ2-6; 7 nucleotides align to TRBD1. Per germline, CDR1 LGHNA and CDR2 YNFKEQ. J was trimmed by 4 bases and V by 6 bases; bases with no gene match: 18. This CDR3 spans 19 amino acids. This CDR3 is CASRHAPETGQGGANVLTF. In DNA form, the CDR3 reads TGTGCCAGCAGGCACGCTCCGGAGACAGGGCAAGGCGGGGCCAACGTCCTGACTTTC.

This clone was detected a few times. The chain has TRBV5-1 and TRBJ1-1, with no clear D. The V and J ends lost 7 bases and 1 base respectively, with 17 bases between them. This CDR3 contains 15 residues. Germline CDR1 SGHRS, CDR2 YFSETQ. The CDR3 DNA follows: TGCGCCAGCCTCCCGGGTGGACCGCCGAACACTGAAGCTTTCTTT. Protein: CASLPGGPPNTEAFF.

This sequence joins TRBV5-1 and TRBJ2-3, with D possibly being TRBD2 (6 bases). CDR3 length equals 13 residues. The V gene lost 5 bases and the J gene lost 6 bases, with 13 bases spanning the gap. The germline V gene encodes CDR1 SGHRS and CDR2 YFSETQ. The CDR3 here is CASSIGGMDTQYF. Written as DNA, the CDR3 is TGCGCCAGCAGTATAGGAGGGATGGATACGCAGTATTTT. The complete variable domain, with remaining parts taken from reference TRBV5-1 and TRBJ2-3, reads KAGVTQTPRYLIKTRGQQVTLSCSPISGHRSVSWYQQTPGQGLQFLFEYFSETQRNKGNFPGRFSGRQFSNSRSEMNVSTLELGDSALYLCASSIGGMDTQYFGPGTRLTVL.

This clone was seen many times. V and J are TRBV28 and TRBJ1-6, with D possibly matching TRBD1 (5 bases). Germline-derived CDR1 and CDR2 are MDHEN and SYDVKM. The CDR3 runs 13 residues. Trimming took off 8 bases at V and 6 bases at J, with 11 bases between the two ends. Here the CDR3 DNA reads TGTGCCAGCTACCGGGACGGTAATTCACCCCTCCACTTT. Protein sequence: CASYRDGNSPLHF.

The chain carries TRBV28 and TRBJ2-5; D is possibly TRBD2 (7 bases). Germline V CDR1 and CDR2: MDHEN, SYDVKM. V was trimmed by 3 bases and J by 10 bases, leaving 24 bases between them. The CDR3 has 16 residues. CDR3 region: CASSFRGANEYVGQYF. CDR3 DNA sequence: TGTGCCAGCAGTTTTCGGGGGGCCAACGAGTATGTCGGCCAGTACTTC.

This clone has only a few counts. This chain uses TRBV7-2 with TRBJ2-7; D remains ambiguous. The CDR3 has 14 residues. Trimming pared 5 bases from V and 2 bases from J, leaving 13 bases between. Germline CDR1 reads SGHTA; CDR2 reads FQGNSA. The CDR3 sequence is CASSTGRLAYEQYF. The CDR3 DNA reads as TGTGCCAGCAGCACGGGTCGCCTTGCCTACGAGCAGTACTTC.

CDR3 DNA sequence: TGTGCCAGCAGCCCCGGAGGAGGGGGCACCGGGGAGCTGTTTTTT. Protein product: CASSPGGGGTGELFF. This sequence joins TRBV7-3 and TRBJ2-2, with D possibly being TRBD1 or TRBD2 (6 bases each). The CDR3 is 15 amino acids. Trimming left V 5 bases short and J 4 bases short, with 14 bases between. The germline gives CDR1 SGHTA, CDR2 FQGTGA. Filled out from reference TRBV7-3 and TRBJ2-2, the complete variable domain reads GAGVSQTPSNKVTEKGKYVELRCDPISGHTALYWYRQSLGQGPEFLIYFQGTGAADDSGLPNDRFFAVRPEGSVSTLKIQRTERGDSAVYLCASSPGGGGTGELFFGEGSRLTVL.

V gene TRBV4-1 combines with J gene TRBJ2-2; the match to TRBD1 covers 8 bases. The CDR3 has 18 amino acids. J gave up 0 bases and V 2 bases, and 8 bases lay outside the gene matches. Germline V CDR1 and CDR2: MGHRA, YSYEKL. The DNA of the CDR3 is TGCGCCAGCAGCCAAAGCCGGGACAGGACCTCGAACACCGGGGAGCTGTTTTTT. Its protein product is CASSQSRDRTSNTGELFF.

The chain joins TRBV4-1 to TRBJ2-7; D gene uncertain. This CDR3 comprises 13 residues. V shed 4 bases and J shed 5 bases, with 12 bases lying between them. CDR1 MGHRA and CDR2 YSYEKL come from the germline V gene. CDR3 residues: CASSPQVIDEQYF. In DNA, the CDR3 is TGCGCCAGCAGCCCCCAGGTGATAGACGAGCAGTACTTC.

This clone was counted a single time. V gene TRBV28 combines with J gene TRBJ2-7; perhaps D is TRBD1 or TRBD2 (7 bases each). V lost 6 bases and J 3 bases, leaving 15 bases between the germline ends. Germline-derived CDR1 and CDR2 are MDHEN and SYDVKM. The CDR3 sequence is 14 residues long. The DNA for the CDR3 is TGTGCCAGCAGCATGACAGGGACTATCTACGAGCAGTACTTC. Translating it yields CASSMTGTIYEQYF. Variable domain in full (rest from reference TRBV28 and TRBJ2-7): DVKVTQSSRYLVKRTGEKVFLECVQDMDHENMFWYRQDPGLGLRLIYFSYDVKMKEKGDIPEGYSVSREKKERFSLILESASTNQTSMYLCASSMTGTIYEQYFGPGTRLTVT.

The gene calls are TRBV4-1 and TRBJ1-3, with D hard to call. This CDR3 contains 18 residues. Trimming stripped 0 bases from V and 0 bases from J, with 15 bases between. Germline values: CDR1 MGHRA, CDR2 YSYEKL. CDR3 sequence: CASSQDLPPPSSGNTIYF. The DNA of the CDR3 is TGCGCCAGCAGCCAAGATCTTCCGCCACCCAGCTCTGGAAACACCATATATTTT.

V is TRBV19 and J is TRBJ1-1; no reliable D call. This CDR3 has 15 amino acids. Trimming shortened V by 0 bases and J by 8 bases, and 16 bases separated the two germline ends. The V gene's germline CDR1 is LNHDA and CDR2 SQIVND (reference sequence). CDR3 sequence (DNA): TGTGCCAGTAGTATAGATTCGGGTCCCCGGAGGGAAGCTTTCTTT. Protein: CASSIDSGPRREAFF. The whole variable domain, remainder taken from reference TRBV19 and TRBJ1-1, is DGGITQSPKYLFRKEGQNVTLSCEQNLNHDAMYWYRQDPGQGLRLIYYSQIVNDFQKGDIAEGYSVSREKKESFPLTVTSAQKNPTAFYLCASSIDSGPRREAFFGQGTRLTVV.

The chain links TRBV7-2 to TRBJ2-7; 8 bases align to TRBD1. After removal of 5 bases from V and 5 bases from J, the junction contained 11 bases not matched to a gene. Looked up from germline, CDR1 is SGHTA and CDR2 is FQGNSA. The CDR3 has 15 amino acids. CDR3 DNA: TGTGCCAGCAGCCTCCGGGCAGGGGGCCGAGACGAGCAGTACTTC. It yields the protein CASSLRAGGRDEQYF.

The V and J genes are TRBV7-9 and TRBJ1-2; D might be TRBD1 (5 bases). This CDR3 is 13 amino acids long. V dropped 2 bases and J dropped 8 bases, with 12 bases sitting between them. Germline lookup yields CDR1 SEHNR and CDR2 FQNEAQ (reference sequence). The DNA of the CDR3 is TGTGCCAGCAGCTTATCCAGGGTGGGAGGCTACACCTTC. Its translation is CASSLSRVGGYTF. The full variable domain, completed using reference TRBV7-9 and TRBJ1-2, is DTGVSQNPRHKITKRGQNVTFRCDPISEHNRLYWYRQTLGQGPEFLTYFQNEAQLEKSRLLSDRFSAERPKGSFSTLEIQRTEQGDSAMYLCASSLSRVGGYTFGSGTRLTVV.

V usage is TRBV9 and J usage is TRBJ1-2; TRBD1 agrees at 9 bases. Germline CDR1 is SGDLS and CDR2 is YYNGEE. The CDR3 length is 14 residues. The V segment lost 3 bases and the J segment 8 bases; nucleotides outside the gene matches: 8. The CDR3 here is CASSATGGVGGYTF. The CDR3 region has the DNA TGTGCCAGCAGCGCCACAGGGGGCGTAGGAGGCTACACCTTC.

This chain links TRBV5-1 with TRBJ2-5; D unclear. This CDR3 spans 12 amino acids. Per germline, CDR1 SGHRS and CDR2 YFSETQ. Trimming pared 4 bases from V and 7 bases from J, leaving 11 bases between. The CDR3 coding sequence is TGCGCCAGCAGCACCGACCTAGGGACCCAGTACTTC. It specifies CASSTDLGTQYF.

A note on this clone: Other DNA sequences within the sample encode an identical CDR3. The rearrangement joins TRBV7-3 to TRBJ2-5; D not certain. Germline CDR1 SGHTA, CDR2 FQGTGA. The CDR3 runs 13 residues. V gave up 0 bases and J gave up 5 bases, with 7 bases separating them. In DNA, the CDR3 is TGTGCCAGCAGCTTAACCCCCAGGGAGACCCAGTACTTC. This codes for CASSLTPRETQYF. The full variable domain, its missing parts supplied by reference TRBV7-3 and TRBJ2-5, is GAGVSQTPSNKVTEKGKYVELRCDPISGHTALYWYRQSLGQGPEFLIYFQGTGAADDSGLPNDRFFAVRPEGSVSTLKIQRTERGDSAVYLCASSLTPRETQYFGPGTRLLVL.

A note on this clone: This may be a read error, as it is one base from a much larger clone. V usage is TRBV6-1 and J usage is TRBJ1-1; D is unresolved. This CDR3 region has 11 residues. Trimming removed 8 bases at V and 3 bases at J, with 7 bases between. Germline lookup yields CDR1 MNHNS and CDR2 SASEGT. The CDR3 region has the DNA TGTGCCAGCTGCAGCCACACTGAAGCTTTCTTT. It specifies CASCSHTEAFF.

This clone was seen just once. The chain joins TRBV29-1 to TRBJ2-3; tentatively, D is TRBD1 or TRBD2 (5 bases each). The CDR3 is 16 residues long. The ends were cut back, 3 bases at V and 1 base at J, with 17 bases in the middle. The germline gives CDR1 SQVTM, CDR2 ANQGSEA. In DNA, the CDR3 is TGCAGCGTTGATTCCTTTGGGGGAGAGGGCACAGATACGCAGTATTTT. Amino acids: CSVDSFGGEGTDTQYF.

J is TRBJ2-3 and V is TRBV2; TRBD1 agrees at 9 bases. CDR1 is SNHLY and CDR2 is FYNNEI in the germline V gene. Unmatched junction bases numbered 8, after V lost 8 bases and J lost 2 bases. The CDR3 length is 15 residues. The CDR3 here is CASGPQGAPTDTQYF. CDR3 sequence (DNA): TGTGCCAGCGGTCCACAGGGGGCGCCCACAGATACGCAGTATTTT.